This T cell receptor (beta chain) was recovered during a study of cytomegalovirus exposure and HLA in healthy donors. The CDR3 is made up of 17 amino acids. Germline-derived CDR1 and CDR2 are SNHLY and FYNNEI. PCR was performed using 60 Vbeta and 13 Jbeta primers. Sequencing used immunoSEQ multiplex PCR; TCRdb keeps in-frame clones, though not all of them. The sample holds about 150,000 clones, approximately 70% seen once. As for this clone: The junction differs from germline at one of its ends, possibly a read error.

Material for sequencing was PBMCs. This clonotype was obtained from a woman under 30 in good health and CMV-seronegative. V is TRBV2 and J is TRBJ2-6; 9 positions match TRBD1. CDR3 amino acids: CASSGDRAEAGANGLTF. DNA of the CDR3: TGTGCCAGCAGTGGGGACAGGGCGGAGGCTGGGGCCAACGGCCTGACTTTC.